The 19 T cell receptor beta chains given below trace back to one sample, sequenced in a study of identical twins. MiXCR was run by TCRdb on the 5' RACE reads, yielding one entry per CDR3 protein. The sample has 700,000 to 950,000 distinct CDR3 sequences, approximately 13% seen once. The sample was also linked to a second study, of yellow fever vaccine responses in identical twins.

Sequencing input: PBMCs. These receptors all come from a woman aged 18-35 years in good health.

The genes are TRBV11-2 and TRBJ2-2; D is uncertain. The germline CDR1 and CDR2 sequences are SGHAT and FQNNGV. V dropped 8 bases and J dropped 4 bases, with 14 bases sitting between them. This CDR3 spans 14 amino acids. DNA for the CDR3: TGTGCCAGCGGGGTGTCTAGTGGCACCGGGGAGCTGTTTTTT. It encodes CASGVSSGTGELFF.

There are a few counts of this clonotype. The V and J genes are TRBV6-1 and TRBJ2-1; TRBD1 matches at 7 bases. The CDR3 totals 15 residues. V was clipped by 7 bases and J by 6 bases; unmatched bases: 12. Per germline, CDR1 MNHNS and CDR2 SASEGT. CDR3 region: CASTNDRVVFNEQFF. The CDR3, as DNA: TGTGCCAGCACCAACGACAGGGTAGTGTTCAATGAGCAGTTCTTC.

This clonotype was seen a few times. The gene calls are TRBV15 and TRBJ2-7; D ambiguous. The CDR3 extends over 14 amino acids. The V gene lost 0 bases and the J gene lost 6 bases, with 12 bases spanning the gap. From germline, CDR1 is LNHNV and CDR2 YYDKDF (reference sequence). The CDR3, as DNA: TGTGCCACCAGCAGAGATACCCCCCCGGCCGAGCAGTACTTC. Its translation is CATSRDTPPAEQYF.

This chain connects TRBV19 to TRBJ2-2; the match to TRBD2 covers 11 bases. The CDR3 contains 16 residues. Trimming removed 7 bases from V and 4 bases from J; junction bases left unmatched: 8. Per germline, CDR1 LNHDA and CDR2 SQIVND (reference sequence). The CDR3 DNA reads TGTGCCAGTAAGCCTCTAGCGGGGGGCTTCACCGGGGAGCTGTTTTTT. This translates into CASKPLAGGFTGELFF.

CDR3 residues: CASSMGGRSWEQYF. The CDR3 DNA follows: TGTGCCAGTAGTATGGGTGGACGGTCGTGGGAGCAGTACTTC. V and J are TRBV19 and TRBJ2-7; no definite D call. Germline CDR1 and CDR2: LNHDA and SQIVND (reference sequence). Trimming removed 3 bases from V and 7 bases from J, with 16 bases in between. The CDR3 sequence is 14 residues long.

The rearrangement uses TRBV12-3 or TRBV12-4 and TRBJ2-3; TRBD2 aligns across 8 bases. This CDR3 is 13 amino acids long. V gave up 5 bases and J gave up 12 bases; unmatched junction bases: 10. The CDR3 loop reads CASSRRTSPDQYF. CDR3 bases: TGTGCCAGCAGTCGACGGACTAGCCCAGACCAGTATTTT.

The chain combines TRBV5-1 with TRBJ2-1; 9 positions agree with TRBD2. Per germline, CDR1 SGHRS and CDR2 YFSETQ. The CDR3 is 16 residues long. The J segment lost 7 bases and the V segment lost 1 base, leaving 9 bases of the junction unmatched. The CDR3 region has the DNA TGCGCCAGCAGCTTGATTAAAGCGGGAGGCGGAAATGAGCAGTTCTTC. It translates to CASSLIKAGGGNEQFF.

This clonotype was seen a handful of times. The chain is built from TRBV10-3 and TRBJ2-3; 10 bases agree with TRBD2. CDR3 length equals 16 residues. J lost 0 bases, V lost 3 bases, and 3 bases had no gene match. Germline values: CDR1 ENHRY, CDR2 SYGVKD. DNA for the CDR3: TGTGCCATCAGTGACGGGACTAGCGCCAGCACAGATACGCAGTATTTT. It is translated as CAISDGTSASTDTQYF.

The chain couples TRBV19 to TRBJ2-7, with 8 bases lining up with TRBD1. The CDR3 length is 15 residues. V was clipped by 0 bases and J by 2 bases; unmatched bases: 3. CDR1 and CDR2 (germline): LNHDA, SQIVND (reference sequence). CDR3 sequence (DNA): TGTGCCAGTAGTATAGAGGGACAGGCCACCTACGAGCAGTACTTC. Its translation: CASSIEGQATYEQYF.

This clonotype has just a few counts. This chain uses TRBV7-9 with TRBJ1-1; D perhaps matches TRBD1 (6 bases). CDR3 length equals 13 residues. CDR1 and CDR2 from the germline V gene are SEHNR and FQNEAQ (reference sequence). V shed 6 bases and J shed 6 bases, with 14 bases lying between them. The DNA for the CDR3 is TGTGCCAGCAGTTCCACAGGGTGGTCTGAAGCTTTCTTT. It yields the protein CASSSTGWSEAFF.

This clonotype has more than one count but fewer than ten. The CDR3 DNA reads TGCGCCAGCAGCTTGGAGCGGGGACAGTCGAACACTGAAGCTTTCTTT. Residues: CASSLERGQSNTEAFF. The J gene is TRBJ1-1, the V gene TRBV5-1; 7 bases map to TRBD1. The CDR3 spans 16 residues. The V segment lost 0 bases and the J segment 1 base; nucleotides outside the gene matches: 6. Per germline, CDR1 SGHRS and CDR2 YFSETQ.

The table lists this clonotype with a few counts. The chain uses TRBV12-3 or TRBV12-4 and TRBJ2-1; D may be TRBD2 (6 bases). Trimming stripped 7 bases from V and 0 bases from J, with 10 bases between. This CDR3 has 14 residues. CDR3 sequence reads: CASTTGVSYNEQFF. CDR3 DNA: TGTGCCAGCACCACGGGGGTCTCCTACAATGAGCAGTTCTTC.

This clonotype was counted ten times or more. The V and J genes are TRBV15 and TRBJ2-3; 10 positions agree with TRBD1. The V segment lost 1 base and the J segment 7 bases; nucleotides outside the gene matches: 11. Germline V gene lookup returns CDR1 LNHNV and CDR2 YYDKDF (reference sequence). This CDR3 is built from 17 residues. The CDR3 loop is CATSRARPGQGSHTQYF. CDR3 coding DNA: TGTGCCACCAGCAGAGCGAGACCGGGACAGGGGAGCCATACGCAGTATTTT.

In this sample, this clonotype turned up a few times. This sequence joins TRBV21-1 and TRBJ2-7. TRBV21-1 is designated a pseudogene. CDR3 length: 11 amino acids. The CDR3 sequence: CASNSRVEQYV. CDR3 nucleotides: TGTGCCAGCAATAGTAGGGTCGAGCAGTACGTC.

J is TRBJ1-2 and V is TRBV3-1, with TRBD1 matching over 7 bases. CDR1 is LGHDT and CDR2 is YNNKEL in the germline V gene (reference sequence). J lost 4 bases, V lost 2 bases, and 4 bases had no gene match. The CDR3 contains 14 residues. The CDR3 region is CASSQPTGFYGYTF. Here the CDR3 DNA reads TGTGCCAGCAGCCAACCGACAGGGTTCTATGGCTACACCTTC.

The rearrangement joins TRBV6-5 to TRBJ2-3, with 10 nucleotides matching TRBD2. The V segment lost 0 bases and the J segment 2 bases; nucleotides outside the gene matches: 2. This CDR3 comprises 16 residues. Germline CDR1 and CDR2: MNHEY and SVGAGI. The CDR3 protein is CASSYSAGGLTDTQYF. In DNA, the CDR3 is TGTGCCAGCAGTTACTCAGCGGGAGGGCTCACAGATACGCAGTATTTT.

This clonotype was observed a handful of times. This chain links TRBV20-1 with TRBJ2-1, with TRBD2 as a possible D gene (6 bases). The CDR3 runs 13 residues. Germline V gene sequence: CDR1 DFQATT, CDR2 SNEGSKA (reference sequence). Trimming removed 3 bases at V and 6 bases at J, with 12 bases between. For the CDR3, the DNA is TGCAGTGCTAGGGACTATGGAGGCAATGAGCAGTTCTTC. As protein: CSARDYGGNEQFF.

Ten or more counts support this clonotype. The chain is built from TRBV12-3 or TRBV12-4 and TRBJ1-1; a weak D match, TRBD1 (6 bases). This CDR3 has 12 residues. Trimming cost V 6 bases and J 11 bases, with 16 bases left between them. CDR3 in amino acids: CASSPTGLRAFF. The DNA for the CDR3 is TGTGCCAGCAGCCCAACAGGGCTCAGGGCTTTCTTT.

This clonotype appeared a few times. The chain has TRBV7-8 and TRBJ1-2; D unclear. Germline CDR1 and CDR2: SGHVS and FQNEAQ. V lost 2 bases to trimming and J lost 0 bases, with 10 bases between them. The CDR3 sequence is 15 residues long. CDR3 region: CASSLLISANYGYTF. Here the CDR3 DNA reads TGTGCCAGCAGCTTACTCATATCCGCTAACTATGGCTACACCTTC.